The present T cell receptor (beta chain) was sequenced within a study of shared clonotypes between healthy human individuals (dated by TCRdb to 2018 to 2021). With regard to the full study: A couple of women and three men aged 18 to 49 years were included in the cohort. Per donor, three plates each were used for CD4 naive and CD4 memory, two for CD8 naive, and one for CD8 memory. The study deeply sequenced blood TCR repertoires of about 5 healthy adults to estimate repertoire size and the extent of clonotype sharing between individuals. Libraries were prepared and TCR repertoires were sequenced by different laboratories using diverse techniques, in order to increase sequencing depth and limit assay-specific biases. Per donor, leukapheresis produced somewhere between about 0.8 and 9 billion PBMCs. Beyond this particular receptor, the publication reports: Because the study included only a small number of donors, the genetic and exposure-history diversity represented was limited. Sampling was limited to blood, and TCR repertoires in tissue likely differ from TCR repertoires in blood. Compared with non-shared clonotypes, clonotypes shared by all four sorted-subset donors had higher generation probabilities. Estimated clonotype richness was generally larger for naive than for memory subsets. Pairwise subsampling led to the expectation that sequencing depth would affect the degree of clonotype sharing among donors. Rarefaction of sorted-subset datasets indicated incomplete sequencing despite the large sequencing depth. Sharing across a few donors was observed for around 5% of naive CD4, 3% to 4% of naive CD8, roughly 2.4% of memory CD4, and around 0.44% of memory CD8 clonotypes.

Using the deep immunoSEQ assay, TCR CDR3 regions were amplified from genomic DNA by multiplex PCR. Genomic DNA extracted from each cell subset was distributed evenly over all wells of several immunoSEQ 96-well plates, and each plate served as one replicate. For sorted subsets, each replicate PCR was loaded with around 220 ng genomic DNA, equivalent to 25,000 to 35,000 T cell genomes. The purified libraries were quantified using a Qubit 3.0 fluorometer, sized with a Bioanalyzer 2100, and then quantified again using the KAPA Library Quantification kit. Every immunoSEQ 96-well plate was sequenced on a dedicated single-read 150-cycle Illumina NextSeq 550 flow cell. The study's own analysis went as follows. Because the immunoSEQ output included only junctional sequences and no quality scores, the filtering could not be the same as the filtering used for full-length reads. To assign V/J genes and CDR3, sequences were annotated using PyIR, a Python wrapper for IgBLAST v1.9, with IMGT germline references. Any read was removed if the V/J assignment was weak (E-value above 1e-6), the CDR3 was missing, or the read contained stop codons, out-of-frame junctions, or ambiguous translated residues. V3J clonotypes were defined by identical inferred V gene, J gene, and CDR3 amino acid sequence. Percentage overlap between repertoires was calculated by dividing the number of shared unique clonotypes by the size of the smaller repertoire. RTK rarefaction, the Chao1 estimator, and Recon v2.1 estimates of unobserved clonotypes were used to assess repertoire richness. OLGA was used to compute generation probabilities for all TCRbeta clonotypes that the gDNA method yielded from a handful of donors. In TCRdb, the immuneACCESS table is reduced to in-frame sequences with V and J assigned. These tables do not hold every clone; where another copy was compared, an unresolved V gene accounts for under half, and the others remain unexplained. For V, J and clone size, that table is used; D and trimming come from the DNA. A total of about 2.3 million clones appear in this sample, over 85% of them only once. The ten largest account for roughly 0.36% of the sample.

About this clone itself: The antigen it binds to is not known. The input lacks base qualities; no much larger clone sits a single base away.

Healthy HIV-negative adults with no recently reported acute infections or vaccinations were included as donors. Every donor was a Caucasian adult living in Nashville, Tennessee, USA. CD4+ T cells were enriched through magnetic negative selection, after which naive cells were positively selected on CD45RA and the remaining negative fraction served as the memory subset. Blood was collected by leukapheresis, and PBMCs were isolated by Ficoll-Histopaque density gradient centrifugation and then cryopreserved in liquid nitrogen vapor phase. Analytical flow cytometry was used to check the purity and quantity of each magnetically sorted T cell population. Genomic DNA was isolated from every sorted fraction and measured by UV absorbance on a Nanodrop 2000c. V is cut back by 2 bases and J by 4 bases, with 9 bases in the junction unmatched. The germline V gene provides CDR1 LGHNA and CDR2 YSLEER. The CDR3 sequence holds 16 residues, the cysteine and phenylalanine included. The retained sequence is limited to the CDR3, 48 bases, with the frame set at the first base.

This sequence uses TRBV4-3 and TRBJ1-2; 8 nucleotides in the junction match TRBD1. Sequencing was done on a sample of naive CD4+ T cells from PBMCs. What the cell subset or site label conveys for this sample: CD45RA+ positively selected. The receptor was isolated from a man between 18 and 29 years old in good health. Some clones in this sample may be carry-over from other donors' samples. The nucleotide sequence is TGCGCCAGCAGCCAAAAGGCGCAGGGGGCTTTCTATGGCTACACCTTC. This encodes CASSQKAQGAFYGYTF.